Below are 20 T cell receptor beta chains sequenced from a single sample in a study of OX40 agonist ivuxolimab in advanced cancers. Method: immunoSEQ multiplex PCR; TCRdb's copy keeps in-frame clones and lacks some. This table has about 37,000 clones, about 82% appearing once. Sequenced material: CD4+ or CD8+ T cells sorted from blood, taken in a trial of the OX40 agonist ivuxolimab. The receptors were sampled from an adult with an advanced solid tumor such as melanoma, head and neck, liver or kidney cancer.

The chain uses TRBV27 and TRBJ2-3; 7 nucleotides agree with TRBD1. CDR3 length: 15 residues. Germline V gene data show CDR1 as MNHEY and CDR2 as SMNVEV (reference sequence). Trimming at V came to 10 bases and at J to 2 bases, leaving 12 bases not matched to a gene. The CDR3 coding sequence is TGTGCCACCGCCGTAGTAGGGGGCCCCACAGATACGCAGTATTTT. Protein sequence: CATAVVGGPTDTQYF.

V is TRBV25-1 and J is TRBJ1-4; possible D gene TRBD1, 6 bases. Germline loops: CDR1 MGHDK, CDR2 SYGVNS. Trimming shortened V by 1 base and J by 5 bases, and 11 bases separated the two germline ends. The CDR3 is made up of 15 amino acids. CDR3 amino acids: CASSESTGMNEKLFF. DNA of the CDR3: TGTGCCAGCAGTGAATCAACAGGGATGAATGAAAAACTGTTTTTT.

The chain uses TRBV4-2 and TRBJ1-2, with no clear D. The V and J ends lost 0 bases and 4 bases respectively, with 12 bases between them. The CDR3 spans 15 residues. Germline V gene data show CDR1 as LGHNA and CDR2 as YNFKEQ. CDR3 in DNA: TGTGCCAGCAGCCAAGATCGGAGGGAGGTCTATGGCTACACCTTC. Amino acid sequence: CASSQDRREVYGYTF.

This clone was counted once. This rearrangement joins TRBV14 to TRBJ1-3; TRBD1 matches 8 bases. The germline CDR1 and CDR2 sequences are SGHDN and FVKESK. The CDR3 sequence is 14 residues long. With 4 bases clipped from V and 7 bases from J, the junction kept 6 bases outside the gene matches. The CDR3 region has the DNA TGTGCCAGCAGCCCTTGGACAGGGAGCAACACCATATATTTT. Residues: CASSPWTGSNTIYF.

The genes are TRBV7-2 and TRBJ2-1; 8 bases match TRBD2. CDR1 and CDR2 from the germline V gene are SGHTA and FQGNSA. With V trimmed by 5 bases and J by 8 bases, 14 bases remained unmatched. The CDR3 totals 16 residues. The CDR3 spells CASSPPGLGRRDEQFF. The CDR3 nucleotides are TGTGCCAGCAGCCCCCCGGGACTAGGTCGACGCGATGAGCAGTTCTTC.

The chain couples TRBV5-1 to TRBJ2-2, with D perhaps given as TRBD1 or TRBD2 (6 bases each). The CDR3 extends over 15 amino acids. With 2 bases removed from V and 5 bases from J, the gap between germline ends came to 13 bases. Looked up from germline, CDR1 is SGHRS and CDR2 is YFSETQ. DNA of the CDR3: TGCGCCAGCAGCTTCGGGGGCGCGGAGACCGGGGAGCTGTTTTTT. It codes for CASSFGGAETGELFF.

The V gene is TRBV28, the J gene TRBJ1-4, with D perhaps TRBD1 (5 bases). Germline CDR1 reads MDHEN; CDR2 reads SYDVKM. This CDR3 spans 14 amino acids. Trimming cost V 6 bases and J 13 bases, with 21 bases left between them. CDR3 nucleotides: TGTGCCAGCAGCGGACCGGGTCTTGGGGACCGACTGTTTTTT. Protein: CASSGPGLGDRLFF.

The rearrangement uses TRBV12-5 and TRBJ2-7, with TRBD2 matching 7 bases. The CDR3 spans 16 residues. CDR1 is LGHNT, CDR2 FRNRAP, per germline. With V trimmed by 0 bases and J by 1 base, 6 bases remained unmatched. This chain's CDR3 is CASGLVLGGISYEQYF. Here the CDR3 DNA reads TGTGCTAGTGGTTTGGTGTTGGGAGGGATTTCCTACGAGCAGTACTTC.

The CDR3 DNA reads TGTGCCAGCACGGGGACACCGGGGAATGAAAAACTGTTTTTT. It codes for CASTGTPGNEKLFF. The chain carries TRBV2 and TRBJ1-4, with a tentative D call TRBD1 (6 bases). The V end lost 7 bases, the J end lost 5 bases, and 14 bases lay between the germline ends. The CDR3 consists of 14 residues. Germline values: CDR1 SNHLY, CDR2 FYNNEI.

This clone was seen a single time. The V and J genes are TRBV11-3 and TRBJ2-1; 12 bases map to TRBD1. The CDR3 extends over 16 amino acids. Trimming took 5 bases from V and 4 from J; bases not matched to a gene: 6. Germline V gives CDR1 SGHNT, CDR2 YENEEA. In DNA form, the CDR3 reads TGTGCCAGCAGCCCCGGGACAGGGGGCGCGTACAATGAGCAGTTCTTC. It yields the protein CASSPGTGGAYNEQFF.

The chain employs TRBV11-2 and TRBJ2-1, with 11 bases matching TRBD2. V was pared by 5 bases and J by 7 bases, with 16 bases of the junction left unmatched. This CDR3 is 18 amino acids long. Germline CDR1 and CDR2: SGHAT and FQNNGV. In DNA form, the CDR3 reads TGTGCCAGCAGCCGTAGTCGGGCTAGCGGGGGGCGTGGTAATGAGCAGTTCTTC. It specifies CASSRSRASGGRGNEQFF.

The genes are TRBV6-5 and TRBJ1-1; no clear D. V lost 2 bases to trimming and J lost 1 base, with 2 bases between them. The length of the CDR3 is 12 residues. Germline lookup yields CDR1 MNHEY and CDR2 SVGAGI. CDR3 bases: TGTGCCAGCAGTTACCGGAACACTGAAGCTTTCTTT. Translated, it gives CASSYRNTEAFF.

The chain has TRBV9 and TRBJ2-3; no definite D call. V shed 3 bases and J shed 1 base, with 12 bases lying between them. The germline gives CDR1 SGDLS, CDR2 YYNGEE. CDR3 length: 15 residues. CDR3 loop: CASSAGSRGTDTQYF. The CDR3 DNA follows: TGTGCCAGCAGCGCCGGCAGTCGTGGCACAGATACGCAGTATTTT.

The gene calls are TRBV10-1 and TRBJ2-7; D possibly corresponds to TRBD1 (5 bases). Germline V CDR1 and CDR2: WNHNN, SYGVQD (reference sequence). Deletions cut 2 bases from V and 3 bases from J, with 11 bases between. The CDR3 sequence is 14 residues long. Here the CDR3 reads CASSERGRDYEQYF. The CDR3 nucleotides are TGCGCCAGCAGTGAGCGTGGCAGGGACTACGAGCAGTACTTC.

This chain uses TRBV5-1 with TRBJ2-6; a possible D gene is TRBD1 (5 bases). The CDR3 has 17 amino acids. The germline V and J ends were trimmed by 5 bases and 0 bases, with 15 bases remaining between them. Per the germline V gene, CDR1 is SGHRS and CDR2 is YFSETQ. CDR3 loop: CASSRQSPSSGANVLTF. CDR3 coding DNA: TGCGCCAGCAGTCGACAGTCTCCAAGCTCTGGGGCCAACGTCCTGACTTTC.

V is TRBV19 and J is TRBJ2-7; D may be TRBD1 (5 bases). The CDR3 extends over 13 amino acids. Trimming shortened V by 3 bases and J by 2 bases, and 8 bases separated the two germline ends. Germline V lookup: CDR1 LNHDA, CDR2 SQIVND (reference sequence). The CDR3 coding sequence is TGTGCCAGTAGTATCAGACAGCCCTACGAGCAGTACTTC. This gives the protein CASSIRQPYEQYF.

CDR3 region: CASSSAGGPPYEQYF. The CDR3 region has the DNA TGTGCCAGCAGCTCGGCCGGGGGGCCCCCCTACGAGCAGTACTTC. V and J are TRBV5-4 and TRBJ2-7; D is possibly TRBD2 (7 bases). Germline CDR1 and CDR2: SGHNT and YYREEE (reference sequence). CDR3 length: 15 amino acids. With 3 bases removed from V and 2 bases from J, the gap between germline ends came to 15 bases.

This chain connects TRBV6-1 to TRBJ1-5; D call uncertain. This CDR3 is 12 amino acids long. Per germline, CDR1 MNHNS and CDR2 SASEGT. V was pared by 8 bases and J by 0 bases, with 5 bases between. Here the CDR3 DNA reads TGTGCCAGCCGGACTAGCAATCAGCCCCAGCATTTT. Its translation: CASRTSNQPQHF.

This chain uses TRBV7-8 with TRBJ2-7; 15 bases agree with TRBD2. Germline-derived CDR1 and CDR2 are SGHVS and FQNEAQ. The V gene end was trimmed by 4 bases and the J gene end by 3 bases; junction bases not matched to a gene: 4. CDR3 length: 16 amino acids. The CDR3 DNA sequence: TGTGCCAGCAGCTCGGGACTAGCGGGAGGTCGCTACGAGCAGTACTTC. Its translation is CASSSGLAGGRYEQYF.

The chain is built from TRBV6-5 and TRBJ1-2, with 7 bases fitting TRBD1. V shed 6 bases, J shed 7 bases, and the junction held 8 bases outside the gene matches. There are 13 residues in the CDR3. CDR1 and CDR2 from the germline V gene are MNHEY and SVGAGI. The CDR3 DNA follows: TGTGCCAGCAGCGGGACAGCCGGAAGTGGCTACACCTTC. It is translated as CASSGTAGSGYTF.